Listed here are 21 T cell receptor beta chains from one sample, sequenced in a study of CD8+CD57+ T cells in acquired aplastic anemia. Patients sequenced had flow cytometry evidence of CD8+CD57+ cell expansion. TCR beta VDJ and CDR3 were profiled, and genomic DNA was the template. TCRdb processed the reads anew with MiXCR; each CDR3 protein has one entry. The table shows approximately 200,000 distinct CDR3 sequences, with approximately 51% occurring only once. Specimen: sorted CD4+, CD8+, or CD8+CD57+ T cells (not recorded which) from PBMCs. The receptors were gathered from a human donor with aplastic anemia.

CDR3 sequence: CASSVTQGPFGGNTIYF. CDR3 coding DNA: TGTGCCAGCAGCGTAACCCAGGGCCCGTTTGGTGGAAACACCATATATTTT. The chain couples TRBV9 to TRBJ1-3; TRBD1 might be the D (5 bases). CDR1 SGDLS and CDR2 YYNGEE come from the germline V gene. Deletions cut 1 base from V and 3 bases from J, with 17 bases between. CDR3 size: 17 residues.

The V gene is TRBV15, the J gene TRBJ1-5; 8 bases map to TRBD1. Germline CDR1 LNHNV, CDR2 YYDKDF (reference sequence). This CDR3 comprises 15 residues. Germline trimming cut 7 bases from V and 4 bases from J; bases unmatched to any gene: 9. CDR3 protein: CATIGTGGRNQPQHF. CDR3 nucleotide sequence: TGTGCCACCATTGGAACAGGGGGAAGGAATCAGCCCCAGCATTTT.

The chain joins TRBV12-3 or TRBV12-4 to TRBJ2-5; 10 nucleotides match TRBD1. The CDR3 totals 15 residues. Unmatched junction bases numbered 7, after V lost 6 bases and J lost 3 bases. The CDR3 sequence is CASSDGTGVKETQYF. For the CDR3, the DNA is TGTGCCAGCAGCGACGGGACAGGGGTCAAAGAGACCCAGTACTTC.

The V call is TRBV15, the J call TRBJ2-3; TRBD2 agrees at 12 bases. V dropped 11 bases and J dropped 1; count of bases not matched to a gene: 7. This CDR3 comprises 15 residues. Germline CDR1 LNHNV, CDR2 YYDKDF (reference sequence). The CDR3 nucleotides read TGTGCCCAAACCCTAGCGGGGGGGGGCACAGATACGCAGTATTTT. It yields the protein CAQTLAGGGTDTQYF.

This clonotype was seen a few times. This may arise from a read error, as a much more abundant clone is one base away. V gene TRBV10-2 combines with J gene TRBJ2-5, with a tentative D call TRBD2 (6 bases). Germline loops: CDR1 WSHSY, CDR2 SAAADI. The CDR3 is 13 residues long. The CDR3 reads CASSSPGEEAQYF. The CDR3 DNA sequence: TGCGCCAGCAGCTCACCGGGGGAAGAGGCCCAGTACTTC.

Points on this clonotype: One base away lies a much larger clone, so this may be a sequencing read error. V and J are TRBV12-3 or TRBV12-4 and TRBJ1-1, with a tentative D call TRBD1 (5 bases). The CDR3 loop spans 18 amino acids. For the CDR3, the DNA is TGTGCCAGCAGTGCCGCAGGGTTGGGTATGAGCATGAACACTGGAGCTTTCTTT. Residues: CASSAAGLGMSMNTGAFF.

Concerning this clonotype: Since the CDR3 does not end with the conserved phenylalanine or tryptophan, this likely comes from a read error. The rearrangement links TRBV20-1 to TRBJ2-3; 12 nucleotides align to TRBD2. CDR1 is DFQATT, CDR2 SNEGSKA, per germline (reference sequence). The CDR3 is 15 amino acids. CDR3 DNA sequence: TGTAGTGCTCAGACTAGCGGGGGCCCCAGGGATACGCAGTATCTT. Protein product: CSAQTSGGPRDTQYL.

CDR3 sequence (DNA): TGCAGCGTTTTCGGGACAGGGTACGAGCAGTACTTC. This sequence encodes CSVFGTGYEQYF. This chain joins TRBV29-1 and TRBJ2-7; 9 nucleotides agree with TRBD1. V lost 5 bases to trimming and J lost 4 bases; unmatched junction nucleotides: 3. The CDR3 has 12 residues. From germline, CDR1 is SQVTM and CDR2 ANQGSEA.

V is TRBV9 and J is TRBJ2-2; the match to TRBD1 covers 7 bases. J lost 2 bases, V lost 3 bases, and 7 bases had no gene match. Germline V gene data show CDR1 as SGDLS and CDR2 as YYNGEE. This CDR3 comprises 16 residues. CDR3 amino acids: CASSERTGRNTGELFF. DNA of the CDR3: TGTGCCAGCAGCGAGCGGACAGGACGCAACACCGGGGAGCTGTTTTTT. The complete variable domain, with remaining parts taken from reference TRBV9 and TRBJ2-2, reads DSGVTQTPKHLITATGQRVTLRCSPRSGDLSVYWYQQSLDQGLQFLIQYYNGEERAKGNILERFSAQQFPDLHSELNLSSLELGDSALYFCASSERTGRNTGELFFGEGSRLTVL.

This clonotype was counted a single time. The rearrangement links TRBV20-1 to TRBJ2-7; the D gene is possibly TRBD1 (6 bases). This CDR3 contains 13 residues. Per the germline V gene, CDR1 is DFQATT and CDR2 is SNEGSKA (reference sequence). With 5 bases removed from V and 2 bases from J, the gap between germline ends came to 13 bases. The CDR3 spells CSALRQEPYEQYF. In DNA form, the CDR3 reads TGCAGTGCTCTTAGACAGGAGCCCTACGAGCAGTACTTC.

V is TRBV12-3 or TRBV12-4 and J is TRBJ1-3; a possible D gene is TRBD1 (5 bases). This CDR3 region has 14 residues. V was trimmed by 6 bases and J by 8 bases, leaving 17 bases between them. This CDR3 is CASSLGGESYTIYF. The CDR3, as DNA: TGTGCCAGCAGCCTGGGAGGGGAAAGCTACACCATATATTTT.

The genes are TRBV10-2 and TRBJ2-1; D remains unclear. V gave up 0 bases and J gave up 7 bases, with 4 bases separating them. The CDR3 has 12 amino acids. Germline CDR1 is WSHSY and CDR2 is SAAADI. As DNA, the CDR3 is TGCGCCAGCAGTGAGTCTGAGAATGAGCAGTTCTTC. This encodes CASSESENEQFF.

The gene calls are TRBV20-1 and TRBJ1-5, with TRBD1 matching 7 bases. This CDR3 has 15 amino acids. Germline V gene lookup returns CDR1 DFQATT and CDR2 SNEGSKA (reference sequence). V lost 8 bases, J lost 0 bases, and 10 bases stayed unmatched. The CDR3 DNA reads TGCAGTCCCCTGGTGGGGACAGATAGCAATCAGCCCCAGCATTTT. It codes for CSPLVGTDSNQPQHF.

This clonotype was seen at least ten times. The chain couples TRBV5-4 to TRBJ1-1; D perhaps matches TRBD1 (5 bases). The CDR3 spans 15 residues. CDR1 and CDR2 (germline): SGHNT, YYREEE (reference sequence). The V end was cut by 1 base, the J end by 0 bases, with 10 bases between. CDR3 amino acids: CASSLRAGMNTEAFF. CDR3 bases: TGTGCCAGCAGCTTGCGCGCAGGGATGAACACTGAAGCTTTCTTT.

J is TRBJ2-3 and V is TRBV7-9, with 7 bases identical to TRBD2. The germline CDR1 and CDR2 sequences are SEHNR and FQNEAQ (reference sequence). V shed 0 bases and J 1 base; nucleotides not matched to a gene: 13. The length of the CDR3 is 19 residues. The CDR3 nucleotides read TGTGCCAGCAGCTTAGCGGCTAGCTTACGGGGGGTGGGCACAGATACGCAGTATTTT. This encodes CASSLAASLRGVGTDTQYF.

In its sample, this clonotype was seen once. The V call is TRBV7-8, the J call TRBJ1-1; no clear D. CDR3 length equals 16 residues. Germline assignment: CDR1 SGHVS and CDR2 FQNEAQ. V lost 2 bases to trimming and J lost 0 bases, with 13 bases between them. In nucleotides, the CDR3 is TGTGCCAGCAGCTTATCGGCAGCCTTGATGAACACTGAAGCTTTCTTT. Its protein is CASSLSAALMNTEAFF.

The rearrangement uses TRBV20-1 and TRBJ2-7; D gene uncertain. The CDR3 has 12 residues. V was trimmed by 6 bases and J by 2 bases, leaving 11 bases between them. Germline CDR1 and CDR2: DFQATT and SNEGSKA (reference sequence). CDR3 bases: TGCAGTGCGGAGTCCCGAACCTACGAGCAGTACTTC. It encodes CSAESRTYEQYF.

The chain uses TRBV7-9 and TRBJ2-5; 11 bases match TRBD2. Trimming cost V 4 bases and J 2 bases; bases outside gene matches: 3. The CDR3 covers 15 residues. The germline V gene has CDR1 SEHNR and CDR2 FQNEAQ (reference sequence). CDR3 DNA sequence: TGTGCCAGCAGCTCCGGGACTAGCGGTCAAGAGACCCAGTACTTC. Residues: CASSSGTSGQETQYF.

The chain couples TRBV7-9 to TRBJ2-7, with 9 bases aligning to TRBD1. Germline CDR1 reads SEHNR; CDR2 reads FQNEAQ (reference sequence). The length of the CDR3 is 15 residues. Trimming took 5 bases from V and 4 from J; bases not matched to a gene: 9. The CDR3 reads CASSTTGTGTYEQYF. In DNA form, the CDR3 reads TGTGCCAGCAGCACTACCGGGACAGGGACGTACGAGCAGTACTTC.

The V gene is TRBV18, the J gene TRBJ1-6, with TRBD1 matching over 8 bases. From germline, CDR1 is KGHSH and CDR2 LQKENI. The CDR3 totals 15 residues. J was trimmed by 9 bases and V by 5 bases; bases with no gene match: 9. The CDR3 loop is CASSSKETGASPLHF. The CDR3, as DNA: TGTGCCAGCTCATCAAAGGAGACAGGGGCTTCACCCCTCCACTTT.

The chain combines TRBV12-3 or TRBV12-4 with TRBJ1-3; the D gene is possibly TRBD1 (5 bases). V lost 7 bases and J lost 4, with 14 bases in between. CDR3 length equals 14 residues. CDR3: CASTRRDRGNTIYF. The CDR3 DNA is TGTGCCAGCACTCGCCGGGACCGCGGAAACACCATATATTTT.